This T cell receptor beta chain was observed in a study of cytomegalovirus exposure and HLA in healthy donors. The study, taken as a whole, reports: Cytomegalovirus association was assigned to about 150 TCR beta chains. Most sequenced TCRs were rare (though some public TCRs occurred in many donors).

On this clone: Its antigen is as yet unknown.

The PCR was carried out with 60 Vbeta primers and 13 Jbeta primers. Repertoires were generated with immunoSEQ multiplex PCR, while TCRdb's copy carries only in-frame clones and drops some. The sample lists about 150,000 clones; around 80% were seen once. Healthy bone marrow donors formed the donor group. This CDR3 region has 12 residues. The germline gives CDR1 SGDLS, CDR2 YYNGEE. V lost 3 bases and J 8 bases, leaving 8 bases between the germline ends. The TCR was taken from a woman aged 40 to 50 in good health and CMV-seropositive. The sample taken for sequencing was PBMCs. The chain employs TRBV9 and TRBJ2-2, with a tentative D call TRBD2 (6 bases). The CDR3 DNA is TGTGCCAGCAGCGGCGGGGAGGGGGAGCTGTTTTTT. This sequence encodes CASSGGEGELFF.